This T cell receptor (beta chain) was retrieved from a study of T cells in Graves' hyperthyroidism and ophthalmopathy. Between the trimmed V and J ends, which lost 2 bases and 6 bases, there was a span of 19 bases. This CDR3 region has 15 residues. CDR1 is DFQATT, CDR2 SNEGSKA, per germline (reference sequence). This clonotype occurred a few times. No antigen is known for it. From RNA transcripts, TCR beta CDR3 regions were amplified. TCR CDR3 regions were first amplified by RT-PCR with HTBI primers. TCRdb re-called the multiplex PCR reads with MiXCR, one entry per CDR3 protein. The sample yields about 600,000 distinct CDR3 sequences, approximately 16% seen once. Study outcomes and limitations: Ophthalmopathy stood apart from stable hyperthyroidism in a 13 V-J model.

This clonotype originated in a middle-aged woman with Graves' ophthalmopathy. Input material: blood. V is TRBV20-1 and J is TRBJ1-2; TRBD1 might be the D (5 bases). The CDR3 DNA sequence: TGCAGTGCTAGACAAGCAGCAGGGATAGTGGATGGCTACACCTTC. It yields the protein CSARQAAGIVDGYTF.